This TCR beta chain was captured by sequencing in a study of vaccination and CD4 T cells after COVID-19. For this clonotype: Its antigen remains unidentified.

Noted treatment: roughly ten-day PBMC culture with coronavirus spike peptide pools or control peptides (ViraFEST assay). Positive PCR results dated from March to December 2020, before the US Alpha, Beta and Delta variants. Notes on the study in general: In median terms, SARS-CoV-2-reactive clonotypes went from approximately 23 to 38, a nonsignificant rise.

Oncomine TCR Beta short-read sequencing was applied to DNA from cultured CD4+ T cells. TCRdb re-called the PCR reads with MiXCR, one entry per CDR3 protein. The data show 15,000 to 25,000 distinct CDR3 sequences, roughly half seen once. Germline V gene data show CDR1 as SGHNT and CDR2 as YYREEE (reference sequence). V lost 0 bases to trimming and J lost 6 bases, with 9 bases between them. The CDR3 is 14 residues long. This clonotype originated in a human donor who had recovered from COVID-19. The sequencing sample was made of CD4+ T cells from blood, cultured in vitro. This chain uses TRBV5-4 with TRBJ1-4; D call uncertain. CDR3 in amino acids: CASSLGEFDEKLFF. DNA of the CDR3: TGTGCCAGCAGCTTGGGGGAGTTTGATGAAAAACTGTTTTTT.